This entry is about one TCR beta chain. This clonotype was detected ten times or more. Its cognate antigen has yet to be identified. Base qualities are not provided; no much larger clone lies one nucleotide away. This entry is derived from a study of human T cells and chemical hapten exposure (dated by TCRdb to 2020 to 2023). Concerning the study at large: For sensitization, 2% DPC in acetone was applied to a roughly 2 cm by roughly 2 cm area of upper inner arm skin. In alopecia patients, the study followed how the peripheral blood TCR repertoire changed in vivo over primary and secondary sensitization to diphenylcyclopropenone (DPC), a hapten. Blood was sampled from patients pre-sensitization (week 0) and at 2, 6 and about 24 weeks after DPC sensitization. For TCR sequencing, blood came from about 28 alopecia patients at anywhere from one to four time points (pre-sensitization, 2, 6 and 24 weeks). The patient cohort, mostly female, included alopecia areata with under or over 50% scalp involvement, alopecia totalis and alopecia universalis. Weekly therapeutic DPC doses were additionally applied to the scalp of patients throughout the roughly 25-week study period. Patch testing was performed on the upper back with Finn chambers containing 0.01% DPC, and the patch tests were scored after 6 days according to International Contact Dermatitis Research Group standards. The libraries were sequenced as a pool, and the TCR yield per sample differed mostly because of small variations in library volumes within the pool.

Study-level results and caveats: Expanded TCRs formed significantly more large CDR3 similarity clusters than pre-sensitization or healthy control sets, consistent with antigen-driven responses. A positive correlation was found between the number of PT1 expanded TCRs and patch test score, with significance reached at thresholds 8, 16 and 32 but not 4. DPC sensitization did not change the number of TCRs with a frequency above 1 in 1000, and there was no evidence of changes in global repertoire structure. Repeated subsampling changed both the strength of the expansion versus patch-test correlation and the threshold at which that correlation became significant. All patients had alopecia, a presumed autoimmune disease, so their immune response might differ from that of healthy individuals.

This specimen's time point label, per the study, means: pre-sensitization, week 0. This sample's treatment or condition label indicates: therapeutic diphenylcyclopropenone sensitization with weekly scalp DPC. At each patch-test visit, blood was drawn before the patch test was applied. Eligible patients were aged 18 to 70, diagnosed with alopecia, deemed suitable for DPC therapy, and excluded if pregnant. Total RNA was extracted from unfractionated whole blood collected in Tempus Blood RNA tubes. Receptors were amplified or captured by RACE. Sequencing used a NextSeq 500. During library preparation, unique molecular identifiers were attached to individual cDNA molecules so that TCRs could be counted quantitatively and reproducibly. Both TCR alpha and TCR beta chains were sequenced from each blood RNA sample. The original pipeline was this. Samples had a median of roughly 91,000 TCRs, with a range from roughly 20,000 to 690,600. V, J and CDR3 annotation of the TCR reads was performed with the Decombinator software suite. For the PS versus PT1 abundance plots, all samples were subsampled to the same number of TCRs (28,000). TCRs were defined as expanded if absent before sensitization and observed at least eight times at the 2-week time point. TCRdb ran its own pipeline on the public reads, namely fastp trimming at Q25 and MiXCR clone calling, and kept in-frame beta chains. Identical CDR3 proteins give one entry, which carries the most common genes and DNA. The V and J calls shown here were made by TCRdb, not taken from the authors' results. A total of roughly 250,000 distinct CDR3 sequences appear in this sample, more than 6.5% of them only once. Jointly, the top ten make up over 2% of the sample.

The germline V gene specifies SGHTA as CDR1 and FQGTGA as CDR2. CDR3 length: 14 amino acids, cysteine to phenylalanine. CDR3 DNA only is kept here, 42 bases in frame from base 1. V has 2 bases trimmed and J has 4 bases trimmed; junction bases matching no gene number 2. The sequenced sample was whole blood, obtained in connection with sensitization to the hapten diphenylcyclopropenone (DPC). In this chain, TRBV7-3 is recombined with TRBJ2-3, with 8 junctional bases fitting TRBD2. The clonotype comes from a woman aged 40 to 49 with alopecia areata. Some clones in this sample may be carry-over from other donors' samples. CDR3 loop: CASSLAGGSDTQYF. In nucleotides, the sequence is TGTGCCAGCAGCTTAGCGGGAGGCTCAGATACGCAGTATTTT.